This T cell receptor beta chain is drawn from a study of blood T cell repertoires in COVID-19. In the study overall: Both acute and convalescent COVID-19 samples were obtained from the United States, Italy and Spain.

Here immunoSEQ multiplex PCR was the method, and the copy in TCRdb shows in-frame clones only, minus some. The sample contains more than 200,000 clones, roughly 80% of which appear only once. The CDR3 is 16 amino acids. V lost 1 base, J lost 8 bases, and 17 bases lay in between. From germline, CDR1 is SGHVS and CDR2 FQNEAQ. Sequences were obtained from peripheral blood. The genes are TRBV7-8 and TRBJ1-4, with a tentative D call TRBD1 (5 bases). The sequence was collected from a man older than 75 with acute or convalescent COVID-19. CDR3 DNA sequence: TGTGCCAGCAGCTTAGGCCTTCAGGGAAAGGCAGAAAAACTGTTTTTT. This encodes CASSLGLQGKAEKLFF.